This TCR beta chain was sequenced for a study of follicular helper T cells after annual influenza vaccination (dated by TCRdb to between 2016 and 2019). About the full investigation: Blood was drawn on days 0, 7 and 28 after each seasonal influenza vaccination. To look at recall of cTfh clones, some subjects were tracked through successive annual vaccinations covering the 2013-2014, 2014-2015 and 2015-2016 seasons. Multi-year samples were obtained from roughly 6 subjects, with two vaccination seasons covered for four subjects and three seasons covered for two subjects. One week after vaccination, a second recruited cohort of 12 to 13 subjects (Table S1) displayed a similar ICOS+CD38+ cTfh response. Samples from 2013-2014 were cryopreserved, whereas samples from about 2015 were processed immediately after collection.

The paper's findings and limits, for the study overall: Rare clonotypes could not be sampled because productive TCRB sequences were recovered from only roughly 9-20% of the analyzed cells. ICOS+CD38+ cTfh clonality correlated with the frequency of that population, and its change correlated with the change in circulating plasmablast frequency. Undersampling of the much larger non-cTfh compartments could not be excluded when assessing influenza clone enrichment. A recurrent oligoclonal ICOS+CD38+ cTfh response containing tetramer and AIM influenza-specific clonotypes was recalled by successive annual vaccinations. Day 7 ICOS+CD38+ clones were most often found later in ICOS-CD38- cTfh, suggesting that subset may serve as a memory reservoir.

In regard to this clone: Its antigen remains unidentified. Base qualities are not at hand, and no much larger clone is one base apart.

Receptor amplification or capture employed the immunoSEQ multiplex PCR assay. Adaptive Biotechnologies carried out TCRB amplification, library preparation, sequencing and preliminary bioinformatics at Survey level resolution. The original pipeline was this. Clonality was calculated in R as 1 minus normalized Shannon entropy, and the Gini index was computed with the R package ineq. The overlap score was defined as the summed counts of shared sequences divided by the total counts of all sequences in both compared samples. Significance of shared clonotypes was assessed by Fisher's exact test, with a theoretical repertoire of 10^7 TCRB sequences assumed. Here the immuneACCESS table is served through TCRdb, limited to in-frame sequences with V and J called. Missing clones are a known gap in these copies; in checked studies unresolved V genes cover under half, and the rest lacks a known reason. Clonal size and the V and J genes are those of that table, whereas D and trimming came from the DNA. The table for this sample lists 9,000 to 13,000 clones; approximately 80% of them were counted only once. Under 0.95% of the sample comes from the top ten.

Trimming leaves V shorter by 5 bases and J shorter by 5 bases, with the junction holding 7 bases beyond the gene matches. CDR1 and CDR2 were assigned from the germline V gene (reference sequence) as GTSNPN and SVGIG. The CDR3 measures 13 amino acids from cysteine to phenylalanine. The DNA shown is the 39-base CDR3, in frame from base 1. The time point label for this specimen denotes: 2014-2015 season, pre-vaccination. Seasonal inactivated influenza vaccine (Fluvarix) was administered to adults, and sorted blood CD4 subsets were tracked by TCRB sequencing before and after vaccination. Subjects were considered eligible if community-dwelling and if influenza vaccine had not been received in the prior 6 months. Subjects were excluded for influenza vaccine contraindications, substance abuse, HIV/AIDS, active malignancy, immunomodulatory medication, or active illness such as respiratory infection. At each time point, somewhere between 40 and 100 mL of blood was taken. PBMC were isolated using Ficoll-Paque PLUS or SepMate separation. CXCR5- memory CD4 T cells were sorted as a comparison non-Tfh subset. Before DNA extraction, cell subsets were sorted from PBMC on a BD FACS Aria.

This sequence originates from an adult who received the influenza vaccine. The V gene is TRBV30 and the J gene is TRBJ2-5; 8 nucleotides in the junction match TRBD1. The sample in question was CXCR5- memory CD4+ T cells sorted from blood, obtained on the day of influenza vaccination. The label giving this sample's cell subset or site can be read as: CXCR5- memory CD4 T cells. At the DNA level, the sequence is TGTGCCTGGGGGCAGGGGGCTGGGGAGACCCAGTACTTC. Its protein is CAWGQGAGETQYF.